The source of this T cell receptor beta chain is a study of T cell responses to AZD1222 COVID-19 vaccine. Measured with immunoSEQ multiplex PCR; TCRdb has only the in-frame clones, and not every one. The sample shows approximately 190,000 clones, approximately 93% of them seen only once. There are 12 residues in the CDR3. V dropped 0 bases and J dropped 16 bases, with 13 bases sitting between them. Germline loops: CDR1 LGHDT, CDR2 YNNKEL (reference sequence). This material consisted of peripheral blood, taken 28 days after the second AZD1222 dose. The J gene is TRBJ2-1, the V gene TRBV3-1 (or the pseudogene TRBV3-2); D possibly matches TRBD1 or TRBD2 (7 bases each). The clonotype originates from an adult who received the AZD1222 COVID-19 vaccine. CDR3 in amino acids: CASSQDRGGFFF. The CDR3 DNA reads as TGTGCCAGCAGCCAAGACAGGGGGGGCTTTTTCTTC.